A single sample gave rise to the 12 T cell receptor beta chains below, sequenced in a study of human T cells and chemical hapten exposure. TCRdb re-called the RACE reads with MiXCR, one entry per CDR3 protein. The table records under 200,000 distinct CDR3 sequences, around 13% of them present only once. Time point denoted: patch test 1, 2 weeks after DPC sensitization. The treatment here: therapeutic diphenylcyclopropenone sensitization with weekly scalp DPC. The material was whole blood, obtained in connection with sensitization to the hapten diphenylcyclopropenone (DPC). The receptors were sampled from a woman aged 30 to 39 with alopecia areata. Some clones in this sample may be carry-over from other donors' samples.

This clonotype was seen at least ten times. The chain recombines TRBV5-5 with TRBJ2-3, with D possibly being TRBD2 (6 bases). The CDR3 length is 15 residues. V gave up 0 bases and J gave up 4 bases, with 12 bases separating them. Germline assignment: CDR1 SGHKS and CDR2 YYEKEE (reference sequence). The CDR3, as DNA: TGTGCCAGCAGCTTGGTGGGCAGGGAGGCAGATACGCAGTATTTT. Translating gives CASSLVGREADTQYF. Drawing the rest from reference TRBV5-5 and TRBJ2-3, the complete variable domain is DAGVTQSPTHLIKTRGQQVTLRCSPISGHKSVSWYQQVLGQGPQFIFQYYEKEERGRGNFPDRFSARQFPNYSSELNVNALLLGDSALYLCASSLVGREADTQYFGPGTRLTVL.

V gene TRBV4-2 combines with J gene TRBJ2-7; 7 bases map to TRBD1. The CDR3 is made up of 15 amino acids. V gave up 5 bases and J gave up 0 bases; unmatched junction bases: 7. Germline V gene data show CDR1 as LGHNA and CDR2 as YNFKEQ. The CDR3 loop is CASSARDSFSYEQYF. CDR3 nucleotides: TGTGCCAGCAGCGCCCGGGACAGTTTCTCCTACGAGCAGTACTTC.

This CDR3 reads CSVEQGYGYTF. The CDR3 DNA follows: TGCAGCGTTGAACAGGGCTATGGCTACACCTTC. The chain combines TRBV29-1 with TRBJ1-2, with D tentatively TRBD1 (5 bases). Germline V CDR1 and CDR2: SQVTM, ANQGSEA. Trimming stripped 2 bases from V and 4 bases from J, with 5 bases between. This CDR3 spans 11 amino acids.

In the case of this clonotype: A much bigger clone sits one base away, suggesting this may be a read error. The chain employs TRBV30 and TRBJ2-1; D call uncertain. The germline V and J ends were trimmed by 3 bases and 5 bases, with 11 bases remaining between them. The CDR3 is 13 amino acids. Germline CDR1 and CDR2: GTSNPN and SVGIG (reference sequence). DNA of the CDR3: TGTGCCTGGAGGGACCAATCCCACAATGAGCAGTTCTTC. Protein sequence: CAWRDQSHNEQFF.

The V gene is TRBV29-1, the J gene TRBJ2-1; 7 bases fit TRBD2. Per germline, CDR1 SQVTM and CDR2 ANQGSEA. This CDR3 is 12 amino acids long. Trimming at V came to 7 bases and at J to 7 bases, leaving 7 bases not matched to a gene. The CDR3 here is CSASGPGNEQFF. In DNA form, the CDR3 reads TGCAGCGCTAGCGGCCCGGGGAATGAGCAGTTCTTC.

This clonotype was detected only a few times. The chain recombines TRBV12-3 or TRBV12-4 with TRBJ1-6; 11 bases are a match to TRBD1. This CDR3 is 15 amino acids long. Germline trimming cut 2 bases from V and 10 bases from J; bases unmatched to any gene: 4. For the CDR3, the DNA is TGTGCCAGCAGTTTAAGGGGACAGGGGGGGTCACCCCTCCACTTT. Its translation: CASSLRGQGGSPLHF.

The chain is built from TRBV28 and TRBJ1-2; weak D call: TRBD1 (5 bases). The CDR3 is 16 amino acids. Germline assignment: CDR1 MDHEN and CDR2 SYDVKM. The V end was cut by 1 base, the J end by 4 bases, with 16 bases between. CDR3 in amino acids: CASSLSLQGSRYGYTF. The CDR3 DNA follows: TGTGCCAGCAGTTTATCCCTCCAGGGTTCCCGCTATGGCTACACCTTC.

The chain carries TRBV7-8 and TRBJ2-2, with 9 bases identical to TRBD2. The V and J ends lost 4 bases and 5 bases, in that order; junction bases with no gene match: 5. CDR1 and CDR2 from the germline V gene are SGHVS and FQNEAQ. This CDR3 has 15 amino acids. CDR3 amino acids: CASSSGSGGTGELFF. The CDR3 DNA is TGTGCCAGCAGCTCCGGGAGCGGGGGGACCGGGGAGCTGTTTTTT.

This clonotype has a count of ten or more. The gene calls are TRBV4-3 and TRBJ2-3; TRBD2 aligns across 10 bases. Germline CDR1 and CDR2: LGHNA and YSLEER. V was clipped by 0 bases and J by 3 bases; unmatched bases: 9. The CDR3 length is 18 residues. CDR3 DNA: TGCGCCAGCAGCCAAGATATTAGTACTAGCGGGGCTACAGATACGCAGTATTTT. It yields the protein CASSQDISTSGATDTQYF.

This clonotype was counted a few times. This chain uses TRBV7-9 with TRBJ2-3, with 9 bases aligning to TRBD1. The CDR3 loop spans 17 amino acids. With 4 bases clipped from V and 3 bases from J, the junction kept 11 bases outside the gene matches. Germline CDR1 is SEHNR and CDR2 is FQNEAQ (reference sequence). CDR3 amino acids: CASSWTGQGIGTDTQYF. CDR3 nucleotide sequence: TGTGCCAGCAGCTGGACGGGACAGGGTATCGGGACAGATACGCAGTATTTT.

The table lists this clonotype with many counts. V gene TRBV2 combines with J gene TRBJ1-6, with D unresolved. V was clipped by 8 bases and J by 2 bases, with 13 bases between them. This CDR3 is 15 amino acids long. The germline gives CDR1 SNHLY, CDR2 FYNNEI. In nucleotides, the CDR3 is TGTGCCAGCCGAACAGAGGGTGCCTATAATTCACCCCTCCACTTT. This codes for CASRTEGAYNSPLHF.

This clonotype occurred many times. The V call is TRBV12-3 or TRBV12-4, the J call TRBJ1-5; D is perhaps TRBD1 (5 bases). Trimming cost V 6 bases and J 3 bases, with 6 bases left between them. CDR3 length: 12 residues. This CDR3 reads CASRTVNQPQHF. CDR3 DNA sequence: TGTGCCAGCAGGACAGTCAATCAGCCCCAGCATTTT.